These 31 T cell receptor beta chains were all obtained from the same sample, sequenced in a study of identical twins. Via MiXCR, TCRdb re-called the 5' RACE reads, giving one row per CDR3 protein. The table lists 250,000 to 350,000 distinct CDR3 sequences, more than 8% of them singletons, with 6% to 8.5% in the top ten. The data were also submitted as part of a second study, on yellow fever vaccine responses in identical twins.

The sample comprised CD8+ T cells sorted from blood. The source of these receptors is a woman younger than 30 in good health.

V usage is TRBV2 and J usage is TRBJ2-1; weak D call: TRBD2 (6 bases). This CDR3 is 16 amino acids long. The V end lost 4 bases, the J end lost 2 bases, and 15 bases lay between the germline ends. Germline V gene data show CDR1 as SNHLY and CDR2 as FYNNEI. CDR3 bases: TGTGCCAGCAGTGTGTCCGGGACTCCGGCCTACAATGAGCAGTTCTTC. Amino acid sequence: CASSVSGTPAYNEQFF.

This clonotype was seen at least ten times. V gene TRBV12-3 or TRBV12-4 combines with J gene TRBJ2-3; TRBD2 agrees at 7 bases. Trimming at V came to 0 bases and at J to 2 bases, leaving 2 bases not matched to a gene. This CDR3 has 15 amino acids. The CDR3 is CASSLAAGDTDTQYF. CDR3 nucleotides: TGTGCCAGCAGTTTAGCGGCGGGAGACACAGATACGCAGTATTTT.

This clonotype has ten or more counts. The V call is TRBV7-8, the J call TRBJ2-3; TRBD1 aligns across 9 bases. The CDR3 runs to 16 residues. Germline lookup yields CDR1 SGHVS and CDR2 FQNEAQ. J gave up 6 bases and V 0 bases, and 7 bases lay outside the gene matches. In DNA form, the CDR3 reads TGTGCCAGCAGCTTAGCCTTTGGGACAGGGCCTGATACGCAGTATTTT. Protein product: CASSLAFGTGPDTQYF.

This clonotype has just a few counts. The genes are TRBV2 and TRBJ2-7; 8 bases align to TRBD2. Germline V CDR1 and CDR2: SNHLY, FYNNEI. There are 18 residues in the CDR3. V lost 10 bases and J lost 0; bases outside the gene matches: 20. Here the CDR3 DNA reads TGTGCCACCCACGTGCTGGCGGGGGGCATTACTAGCTCCTACGAGCAGTACTTC. Its translation is CATHVLAGGITSSYEQYF.

This clonotype has only a few counts. The rearrangement links TRBV10-1 to TRBJ1-6; a possible D gene is TRBD1 (5 bases). Per the germline V gene, CDR1 is WNHNN and CDR2 is SYGVQD (reference sequence). The V gene lost 4 bases and the J gene lost 6 bases, with 10 bases spanning the gap. The CDR3 loop spans 14 amino acids. The CDR3 protein is CASSARGVNSPLHF. Here the CDR3 DNA reads TGCGCCAGCAGTGCCCGGGGGGTTAATTCACCCCTCCACTTT.

The chain links TRBV10-3 to TRBJ2-2; the match to TRBD2 covers 12 bases. The V segment lost 4 bases and the J segment 8 bases; nucleotides outside the gene matches: 14. From germline, CDR1 is ENHRY and CDR2 SYGVKD. The CDR3 has 18 amino acids. CDR3 residues: CAISATTSSGGAGGELFF. CDR3 in DNA: TGTGCCATCAGTGCTACGACCTCTAGCGGGGGGGCCGGTGGGGAGCTGTTTTTT.

The chain recombines TRBV24-1 with TRBJ2-2; D ambiguous. V was pared by 5 bases and J by 7 bases, with 7 bases between. Germline assignment: CDR1 KGHDR and CDR2 SFDVKD. The CDR3 extends over 12 amino acids. The CDR3 loop reads CATSAVGGELFF. In DNA form, the CDR3 reads TGTGCCACCAGTGCAGTCGGCGGGGAGCTGTTTTTT.

The rearrangement uses TRBV6-2 or TRBV6-3 and TRBJ2-5, with D possibly called TRBD1 or TRBD2 (6 bases each). V was clipped by 3 bases and J by 3 bases, with 26 bases between them. This CDR3 spans 19 amino acids. Looked up from germline, CDR1 is MNHEY and CDR2 is SVGEGT. The CDR3 DNA sequence: TGTGCCAGCAGTTATTCCCCGGGACAACGGGACCGGAGGGAAGAGACCCAGTACTTC. Its protein is CASSYSPGQRDRREETQYF.

J is TRBJ2-1 and V is TRBV20-1, with 11 bases lining up with TRBD2. This CDR3 has 17 residues. The V gene end was trimmed by 0 bases and the J gene end by 4 bases; junction bases not matched to a gene: 8. Germline V gene data show CDR1 as DFQATT and CDR2 as SNEGSKA (reference sequence). Here the CDR3 reads CSARDLLAGGVYNEQFF. The CDR3 region has the DNA TGCAGTGCTAGAGATTTGCTAGCGGGGGGCGTATACAATGAGCAGTTCTTC.

The sample holds a few counts of this clonotype. The V call is TRBV4-1, the J call TRBJ2-1; 10 bases are a match to TRBD2. V gave up 6 bases and J gave up 6 bases; unmatched junction bases: 8. The CDR3 is 15 amino acids. The germline CDR1 and CDR2 sequences are MGHRA and YSYEKL. The DNA for the CDR3 is TGCGCCAGCAGACTGATAGCGGGAGGTGGCAATGAGCAGTTCTTC. It yields the protein CASRLIAGGGNEQFF.

This clonotype showed up many times. The chain carries TRBV10-2 and TRBJ1-5; D ambiguous. V was clipped by 5 bases and J by 8 bases, with 13 bases between them. The CDR3 sequence is 13 residues long. In germline, CDR1 is WSHSY, CDR2 SAAADI. The CDR3 coding sequence is TGCGCCAGCAGTTCCGTTGTGCTTGAGCCCCAGCATTTT. Translating it yields CASSSVVLEPQHF.

This clonotype has more than one count but fewer than ten. The rearrangement joins TRBV21-1 to TRBJ1-1; TRBD1, the table's D call, lacks a check against the DNA. TRBV21-1 is designated a pseudogene. CDR3 size: 16 residues. The CDR3 is CASSNRRARENTEAFF. CDR3 nucleotide sequence: TGTGCCAGCAGCAATCGACGGGCACGGGAGAACACTGAAGCTTTCTTT.

The genes are TRBV6-2 or TRBV6-3 and TRBJ2-1; D gene ambiguous. V gave up 2 bases and J gave up 5 bases, with 10 bases separating them. This CDR3 region has 14 residues. Germline CDR1 and CDR2: MNHEY and SVGEGT. CDR3 protein: CASSYEYAHNEQFF. The CDR3 DNA follows: TGTGCCAGCAGTTACGAGTACGCCCACAATGAGCAGTTCTTC.

This sequence joins TRBV20-1 and TRBJ2-3, with TRBD1 matching over 7 bases. The V gene end was trimmed by 3 bases and the J gene end by 3 bases; junction bases not matched to a gene: 9. The CDR3 totals 15 residues. From germline, CDR1 is DFQATT and CDR2 SNEGSKA (reference sequence). CDR3 DNA: TGCAGTGCTAGTTCAGACAGGGAGAGGACAGATACGCAGTATTTT. This translates into CSASSDRERTDTQYF.

This clonotype occurred many times. This chain joins TRBV5-1 and TRBJ2-7; a weak D match, TRBD1 (5 bases). This CDR3 region has 15 residues. Germline V gene sequence: CDR1 SGHRS, CDR2 YFSETQ. V was cut by 0 bases and J by 0 bases, with 10 bases left in between. CDR3 DNA: TGCGCCAGCAGCTTGGTGACAGACAGCTCCTACGAGCAGTACTTC. It yields the protein CASSLVTDSSYEQYF.

The V and J genes are TRBV12-3 or TRBV12-4 and TRBJ2-7; D gene uncertain. The V end lost 4 bases, the J end lost 3 bases, and 13 bases lay between the germline ends. There are 14 residues in the CDR3. CDR3 DNA sequence: TGTGCCAGCAGTTCTCCCCCCAAGGGCTACGAGCAGTACTTC. Amino acids: CASSSPPKGYEQYF.

The chain joins TRBV10-2 to TRBJ2-7, with D unresolved. Germline V gene sequence: CDR1 WSHSY, CDR2 SAAADI. V lost 3 bases and J lost 0, with 6 bases in between. The length of the CDR3 is 13 residues. The CDR3 sequence: CASSDSLSYEQYF. CDR3 sequence (DNA): TGCGCCAGCAGTGACAGCCTCTCCTACGAGCAGTACTTC.

This clonotype was seen at least ten times. The chain joins TRBV2 to TRBJ1-5; no clear D. The CDR3 runs to 16 residues. CDR1 is SNHLY and CDR2 is FYNNEI in the germline V gene. V was pared by 5 bases and J by 0 bases, with 14 bases between. The CDR3 here is CASSQVGPYSNQPQHF. CDR3 in DNA: TGTGCCAGCAGTCAGGTGGGCCCTTATAGCAATCAGCCCCAGCATTTT. The entire variable domain, with the rest obtained from reference TRBV2 and TRBJ1-5, is as follows: EPEVTQTPSHQVTQMGQEVILRCVPISNHLYFYWYRQILGQKVEFLVSFYNNEISEKSEIFDDQFSVERPDGSNFTLKIRSTKLEDSAMYFCASSQVGPYSNQPQHFGDGTRLSIL.

In its sample, this clonotype was seen many times. This chain connects TRBV5-5 to TRBJ2-7, with unresolved D. Looked up from germline, CDR1 is SGHKS and CDR2 is YYEKEE (reference sequence). Trimming left V 0 bases short and J 5 bases short, with 9 bases between. The CDR3 runs 13 residues. The CDR3 reads CASSLVRLHEQYF. The CDR3 bases are TGTGCCAGCAGCTTGGTTCGTTTACACGAGCAGTACTTC.

The chain is built from TRBV2 and TRBJ2-7; no definite D call. Germline loops: CDR1 SNHLY, CDR2 FYNNEI. Trimming removed 4 bases at V and 3 bases at J, with 13 bases between. This CDR3 region has 14 residues. In DNA form, the CDR3 reads TGTGCCAGCAGTGCGACGCCTGAGGACTACGAGCAGTACTTC. Its translation: CASSATPEDYEQYF. Combining the CDR3 with reference TRBV2 and TRBJ2-7 gives the whole variable domain EPEVTQTPSHQVTQMGQEVILRCVPISNHLYFYWYRQILGQKVEFLVSFYNNEISEKSEIFDDQFSVERPDGSNFTLKIRSTKLEDSAMYFCASSATPEDYEQYFGPGTRLTVT.

The sample holds many counts of this clonotype. The chain links TRBV19 to TRBJ2-2, with unresolved D. V shed 3 bases and J shed 7 bases, with 18 bases lying between them. Germline loops: CDR1 LNHDA, CDR2 SQIVND (reference sequence). CDR3 length: 16 amino acids. CDR3 loop: CASSISPEVIGGELFF. The CDR3 coding sequence is TGTGCCAGTAGTATTTCCCCCGAAGTAATCGGCGGGGAGCTGTTTTTT.

The rearrangement links TRBV7-9 to TRBJ2-3; possibly TRBD1 or TRBD2 for D (6 bases each). The V and J ends lost 1 base and 4 bases respectively, with 12 bases between them. The CDR3 has 15 amino acids. Germline CDR1 and CDR2: SEHNR and FQNEAQ (reference sequence). As DNA, the CDR3 is TGTGCCAGCAGCTTAGAGGGGGGCTCACCAGATACGCAGTATTTT. Protein: CASSLEGGSPDTQYF.

This clonotype has a handful of counts. This chain joins TRBV20-1 and TRBJ2-7; D might be TRBD2 (6 bases). Looked up from germline, CDR1 is DFQATT and CDR2 is SNEGSKA (reference sequence). V lost 0 bases, J lost 2 bases, and 14 bases lay in between. The CDR3 consists of 15 residues. The CDR3 is CSARDPGTHAYEQYF. The DNA for the CDR3 is TGCAGTGCTAGAGATCCCGGGACTCACGCCTACGAGCAGTACTTC.

In its sample, this clonotype was seen many times. The rearrangement uses TRBV12-3 or TRBV12-4 and TRBJ2-1, with no clear D. This CDR3 comprises 12 residues. Trimming cost V 7 bases and J 9 bases, with 13 bases left between them. The CDR3 nucleotides read TGTGCCAGCACGACTCCGAACCTTGAGCAGTTCTTC. Amino acid sequence: CASTTPNLEQFF.

A few counts support this clonotype. The chain has TRBV7-3 and TRBJ2-5, with 9 bases identical to TRBD1. J lost 1 base, V lost 1 base, and 4 bases had no gene match. Germline V gives CDR1 SGHTA, CDR2 FQGTGA. The CDR3 has 16 amino acids. The CDR3 is CASSLKMGQGQETQYF. CDR3 in DNA: TGTGCCAGCAGCTTAAAAATGGGACAGGGCCAAGAGACCCAGTACTTC.

The chain joins TRBV7-6 to TRBJ2-7; D gene ambiguous. The CDR3 consists of 15 residues. From germline, CDR1 is SGHVS and CDR2 FNYEAQ. Trimming stripped 1 base from V and 0 bases from J, with 10 bases between. The CDR3 reads CASSLESPSSYEQYF. CDR3 DNA: TGTGCCAGCAGCTTAGAGTCCCCGAGCTCCTACGAGCAGTACTTC.

Ten or more counts support this clonotype. This chain joins TRBV20-1 and TRBJ2-7; 8 nucleotides align to TRBD2. The ends lost 0 bases at V and 0 bases at J; junction bases unmatched: 7. The CDR3 has 16 residues. The germline CDR1 and CDR2 sequences are DFQATT and SNEGSKA (reference sequence). CDR3 region: CSARDLSSGSSYEQYF. Written as DNA, the CDR3 is TGCAGTGCTAGAGATCTATCTAGCGGGTCCTCCTACGAGCAGTACTTC.

This clonotype appeared many times. The rearrangement joins TRBV20-1 to TRBJ2-7; the D gene is possibly TRBD1 (6 bases). The CDR3 is 12 amino acids. Between the trimmed V and J ends, which lost 7 bases and 4 bases, there was a span of 14 bases. CDR1 is DFQATT and CDR2 is SNEGSKA in the germline V gene (reference sequence). CDR3 amino acids: CSGTESVYEQYF. The CDR3 nucleotides read TGCAGTGGGACAGAGAGCGTTTACGAGCAGTACTTC.

Note on this clonotype: This could be a read error, since a much larger clone is one nucleotide away. The rearrangement links TRBV9 to TRBJ2-5; no definite D call. There are 12 residues in the CDR3. Per the germline V gene, CDR1 is SGDLS and CDR2 is YYNGEE. Between the trimmed V and J ends, which lost 3 bases and 0 bases, there was a span of 3 bases. The DNA of the CDR3 is TGTGCCAGCAGCGGGAACCAAGAGACCCAGTACTTC. It encodes CASSGNQETQYF.

This clonotype came up many times. This chain uses TRBV20-1 with TRBJ2-7, with D perhaps given as TRBD1 or TRBD2 (5 bases each). The CDR3 spans 15 residues. V lost 6 bases and J 1 base, leaving 19 bases between the germline ends. Per the germline V gene, CDR1 is DFQATT and CDR2 is SNEGSKA (reference sequence). The CDR3 sequence: CSASLKGTHSYEQYF. For the CDR3, the DNA is TGCAGTGCCTCTCTGAAGGGGACCCATTCCTACGAGCAGTACTTC.

This clonotype was observed at least ten times. The genes are TRBV24-1 and TRBJ2-7; 10 bases match TRBD1. The CDR3 runs to 15 residues. V shed 0 bases and J 8 bases; nucleotides not matched to a gene: 6. CDR1 is KGHDR, CDR2 SFDVKD, per germline. Here the CDR3 reads CATSDLRETGGKQYF. The CDR3, as DNA: TGTGCCACCAGTGATTTGCGAGAGACAGGGGGCAAGCAGTACTTC.